A selection of T cell receptor beta chains follows, all from one sample in a study of blood T cell repertoires in COVID-19. Using immunoSEQ multiplex PCR, the repertoire was profiled, and TCRdb retains in-frame clones only, with some absent. This table has approximately 180,000 clones, 80% to 90% appearing once. The sample taken for sequencing was peripheral blood. The receptors were sampled from a human donor with active or convalescent COVID-19. The donor label of this sample is uncertain. CDR3s leave out the opening cysteine and the closing phenylalanine or tryptophan.

TRBV7-3	13	ASSLSQLAGDEQY
TRBV6-6	12	ASSPGTPLGTQY
TRBV5-8	12	ASSSGTVTFEAF
TRBV24-1	13	ATSDFPSGEETQY
TRBV30	13	AWSRLAGGQETQY
TRBV7-2	12	ASRTSSADTEAF
TRBV3-1/TRBV3-2	13	ASSRRTSSEDTQY
TRBV19	14	ASRNPRPGGDYEQY
TRBV24-1	12	ATSDPTDRREQY
TRBV6-2/TRBV6-3	14	ASSYSNAGARDEQY
TRBV28	15	ASITGGADSRHSPLH
TRBV4-1	13	ASSQEQGFYAEAF
TRBV5-4	10	ASRNRDTEAF
TRBV21-1	12	ASSKGRDIYGYT
TRBV9	13	ASSVADGGYNEQF
TRBV29-1	12	SVDRVSGDTEAF
TRBV29-1	12	SVVLGGSRDEQF
TRBV18	10	ASSPGGYEQY
TRBV11-2	13	ASSLPGLAGVTQY
TRBV7-2	14	ASSLATSGVQETQY
TRBV6-7	18	ASSPPDPIQNSYRSYEQY
TRBV4-1	11	ASSQVLNTEAF
TRBV28	12	ASSFRGAGGTQY
TRBV18	11	ASSPGTDEKLF
TRBV6-5	11	ASSYSRADGYT
TRBV19	12	ASSTTGLTGELF
TRBV5-1	12	ASSFGLAGVEQY
TRBV6-6	11	ACGEPLNTEAF
TRBV30	10	AWSDGNSPLH
TRBV4-3	17	ASSQDRGQKSSYNSPLH
TRBV4-2	15	ASSQDGISGGGNTQY
TRBV5-5	11	ASSFRPQETQY